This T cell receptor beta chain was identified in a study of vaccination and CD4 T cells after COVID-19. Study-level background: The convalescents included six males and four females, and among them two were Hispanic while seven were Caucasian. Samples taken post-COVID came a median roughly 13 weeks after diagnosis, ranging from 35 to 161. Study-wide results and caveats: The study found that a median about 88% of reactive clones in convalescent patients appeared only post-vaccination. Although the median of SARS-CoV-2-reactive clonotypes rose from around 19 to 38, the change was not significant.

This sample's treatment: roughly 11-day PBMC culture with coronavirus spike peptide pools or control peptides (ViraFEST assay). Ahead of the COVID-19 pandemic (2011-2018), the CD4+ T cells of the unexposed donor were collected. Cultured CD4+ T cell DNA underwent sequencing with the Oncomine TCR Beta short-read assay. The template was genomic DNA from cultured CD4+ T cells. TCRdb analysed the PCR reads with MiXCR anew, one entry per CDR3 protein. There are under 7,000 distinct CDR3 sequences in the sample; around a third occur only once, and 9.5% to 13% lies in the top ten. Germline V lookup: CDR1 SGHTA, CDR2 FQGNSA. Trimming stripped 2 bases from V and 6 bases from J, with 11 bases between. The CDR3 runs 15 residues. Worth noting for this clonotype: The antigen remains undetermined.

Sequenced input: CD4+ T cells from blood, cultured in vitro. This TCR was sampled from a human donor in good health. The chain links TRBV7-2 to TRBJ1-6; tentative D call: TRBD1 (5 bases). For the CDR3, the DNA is TGTGCCAGCAGCTTACTCAGGGCCGGTAATTCACCCCTCCACTTT. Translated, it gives CASSLLRAGNSPLHF.